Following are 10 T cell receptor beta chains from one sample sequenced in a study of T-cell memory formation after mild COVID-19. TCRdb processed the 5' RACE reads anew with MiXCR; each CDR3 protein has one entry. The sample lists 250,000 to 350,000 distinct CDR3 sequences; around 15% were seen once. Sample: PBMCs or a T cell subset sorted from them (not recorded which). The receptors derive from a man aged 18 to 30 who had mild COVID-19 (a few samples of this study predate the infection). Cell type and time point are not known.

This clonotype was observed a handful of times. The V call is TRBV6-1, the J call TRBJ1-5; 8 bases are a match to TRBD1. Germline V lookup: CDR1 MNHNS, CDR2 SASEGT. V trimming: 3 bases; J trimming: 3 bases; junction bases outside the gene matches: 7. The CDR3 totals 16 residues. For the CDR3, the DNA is TGTGCCAGCAGTGAGCGACAGGGGAATGCCAATCAGCCCCAGCATTTT. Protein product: CASSERQGNANQPQHF.

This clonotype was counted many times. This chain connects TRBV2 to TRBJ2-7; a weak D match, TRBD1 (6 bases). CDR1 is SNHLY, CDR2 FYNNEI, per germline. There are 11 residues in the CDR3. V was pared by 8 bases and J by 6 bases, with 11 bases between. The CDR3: CASLLGGEQYV. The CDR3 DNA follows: TGTGCCAGCCTTCTAGGGGGCGAGCAGTACGTC.

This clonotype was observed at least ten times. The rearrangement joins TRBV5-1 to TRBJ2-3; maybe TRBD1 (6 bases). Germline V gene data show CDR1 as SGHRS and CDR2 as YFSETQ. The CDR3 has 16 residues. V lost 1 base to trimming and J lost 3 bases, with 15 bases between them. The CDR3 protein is CASSLMSGDQTDTQYF. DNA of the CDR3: TGCGCCAGCAGCTTGATGTCAGGGGATCAGACAGATACGCAGTATTTT.

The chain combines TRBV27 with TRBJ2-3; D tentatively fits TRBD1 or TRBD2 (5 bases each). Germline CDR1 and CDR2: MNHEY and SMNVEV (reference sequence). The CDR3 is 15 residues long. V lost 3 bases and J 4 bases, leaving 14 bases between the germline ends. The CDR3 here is CASSLGTLGADTQYF. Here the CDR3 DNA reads TGTGCCAGCAGTTTGGGGACGCTTGGGGCAGATACGCAGTATTTT.

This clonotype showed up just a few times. CDR3 residues: CASSLVVGGRGTQYF. CDR3 coding DNA: TGTGCCAGCAGCTTAGTGGTTGGAGGTCGTGGGACCCAGTACTTC. The chain combines TRBV7-2 with TRBJ2-5, with a weak D call TRBD2 (5 bases). V shed 1 base and J shed 7 bases, with 16 bases lying between them. Germline assignment: CDR1 SGHTA and CDR2 FQGNSA. The CDR3 runs to 15 residues.

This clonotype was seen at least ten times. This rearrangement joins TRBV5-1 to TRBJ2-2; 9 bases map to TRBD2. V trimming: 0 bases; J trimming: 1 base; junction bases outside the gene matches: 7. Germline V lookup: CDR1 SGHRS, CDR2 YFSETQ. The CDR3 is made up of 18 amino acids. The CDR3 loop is CASSLAGSGGLNTGELFF. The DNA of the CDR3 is TGCGCCAGCAGCTTGGCCGGTAGCGGGGGACTGAACACCGGGGAGCTGTTTTTT.

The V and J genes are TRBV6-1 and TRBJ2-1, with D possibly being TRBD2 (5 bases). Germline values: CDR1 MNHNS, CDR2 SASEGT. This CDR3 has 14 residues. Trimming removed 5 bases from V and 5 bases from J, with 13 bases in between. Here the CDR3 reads CASSKVGENNEQFF. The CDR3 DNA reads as TGTGCCAGCAGTAAGGTGGGAGAGAACAATGAGCAGTTCTTC.

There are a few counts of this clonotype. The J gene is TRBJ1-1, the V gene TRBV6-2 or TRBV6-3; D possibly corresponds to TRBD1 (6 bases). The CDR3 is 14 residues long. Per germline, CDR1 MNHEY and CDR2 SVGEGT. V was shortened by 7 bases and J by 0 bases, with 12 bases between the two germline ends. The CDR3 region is CASKTWGLNTEAFF. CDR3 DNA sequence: TGTGCCAGCAAGACCTGGGGGCTGAACACTGAAGCTTTCTTT.

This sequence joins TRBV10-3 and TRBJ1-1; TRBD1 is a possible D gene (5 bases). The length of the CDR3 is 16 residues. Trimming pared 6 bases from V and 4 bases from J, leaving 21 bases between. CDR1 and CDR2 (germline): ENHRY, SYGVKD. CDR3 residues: CAIRLQVGSGGTEAFF. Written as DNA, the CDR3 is TGTGCCATCAGGCTACAGGTAGGAAGTGGTGGCACTGAAGCTTTCTTT.

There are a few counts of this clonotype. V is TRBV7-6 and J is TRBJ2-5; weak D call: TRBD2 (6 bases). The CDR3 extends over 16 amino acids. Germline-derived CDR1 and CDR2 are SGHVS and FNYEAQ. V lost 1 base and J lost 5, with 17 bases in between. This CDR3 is CASSLVSGYGRETQYF. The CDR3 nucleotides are TGTGCCAGCAGCTTAGTATCGGGGTATGGGAGGGAGACCCAGTACTTC.